These 8 T cell receptor beta chains originate from one sample sequenced in a study of CD8 T cells in ankylosing spondylitis. TCRdb re-called the 5' RACE reads through MiXCR, storing one row per CDR3 protein. The sample records roughly 150,000 distinct CDR3 sequences, 7% to 8% being singletons. Sequencing was done on a sample of blood, either unsorted or a sorted T cell fraction (not recorded which). The origin of the receptors is a female donor with ankylosing spondylitis or in good health (not recorded which).

This clonotype was seen more than once but under ten times. The J gene is TRBJ1-2, the V gene TRBV5-5, with D hard to call. Per the germline V gene, CDR1 is SGHKS and CDR2 is YYEKEE (reference sequence). Trimming took off 0 bases at V and 4 bases at J, with 10 bases between the two ends. The CDR3 totals 14 residues. CDR3 bases: TGTGCCAGCAGCTTGGCCTCTCCCGGCTATGGCTACACCTTC. Protein sequence: CASSLASPGYGYTF.

This clonotype was observed a few times. The chain uses TRBV6-1 and TRBJ2-5, with 14 bases matching TRBD2. Germline lookup yields CDR1 MNHNS and CDR2 SASEGT. The CDR3 is 18 amino acids. V was clipped by 3 bases and J by 5 bases; unmatched bases: 11. CDR3 in amino acids: CASSDGMTSGGAGETQYF. The CDR3 coding sequence is TGTGCCAGCAGTGATGGAATGACTAGCGGGGGGGCGGGCGAGACCCAGTACTTC.

Comment on this clonotype: With a much larger clone just one base away, this may be a read error. The V call is TRBV6-1, the J call TRBJ2-3; D might be TRBD1 (6 bases). This CDR3 is 16 amino acids long. Between the trimmed V and J ends, which lost 2 bases and 3 bases, there was a span of 15 bases. CDR1 is MNHNS and CDR2 is SASEGT in the germline V gene. CDR3 coding DNA: TGTGCCAGCAGTGAATCCCTGGGACACGGTACAGATACGCAGTATTTT. It specifies CASSESLGHGTDTQYF.

This clonotype was detected many times. V and J are TRBV20-1 and TRBJ1-2; a weak D match, TRBD1 (5 bases). The CDR3 extends over 12 amino acids. V was pared by 0 bases and J by 6 bases, with 8 bases between. Germline CDR1 is DFQATT and CDR2 is SNEGSKA (reference sequence). The DNA of the CDR3 is TGCAGTGCTAGAGAGCCAGGGAATGGCTACACCTTC. This translates into CSAREPGNGYTF.

This clonotype was observed at least ten times. The CDR3 here is CASSPGVAKNIQYF. DNA of the CDR3: TGCGCCAGCAGCCCCGGAGTAGCCAAAAACATTCAGTACTTC. This rearrangement joins TRBV5-1 to TRBJ2-4; D call uncertain. Trimming took off 4 bases at V and 0 bases at J, with 8 bases between the two ends. From germline, CDR1 is SGHRS and CDR2 YFSETQ. The CDR3 totals 14 residues.

This clonotype has ten or more counts. The V call is TRBV11-2, the J call TRBJ2-7; 7 bases match TRBD1. The CDR3 runs 13 residues. V was clipped by 1 base and J by 6 bases; unmatched bases: 3. Germline CDR1 and CDR2: SGHAT and FQNNGV. In DNA, the CDR3 is TGTGCCAGCAGCTTAGGATACAGGGGCGAGCAGTACTTC. Encoded protein: CASSLGYRGEQYF.

This clonotype occurred many times. This chain joins TRBV19 and TRBJ1-1, with unresolved D. Per germline, CDR1 LNHDA and CDR2 SQIVND (reference sequence). The CDR3 length is 11 residues. V was clipped by 3 bases and J by 7 bases, with 6 bases between them. CDR3 amino acids: CASSITSEAFF. DNA for the CDR3: TGTGCCAGTAGTATTACGAGTGAAGCTTTCTTT.

This clonotype was observed at least ten times. The rearrangement links TRBV7-3 to TRBJ2-6; a weak D match, TRBD1 (5 bases). Germline CDR1 is SGHTA and CDR2 is FQGTGA. V was shortened by 1 base and J by 4 bases, with 11 bases between the two germline ends. CDR3 size: 16 residues. CDR3 DNA: TGTGCCAGCAGCTTAATGCAGGGCCCCGGGGCCAACGTCCTGACTTTC. This codes for CASSLMQGPGANVLTF.